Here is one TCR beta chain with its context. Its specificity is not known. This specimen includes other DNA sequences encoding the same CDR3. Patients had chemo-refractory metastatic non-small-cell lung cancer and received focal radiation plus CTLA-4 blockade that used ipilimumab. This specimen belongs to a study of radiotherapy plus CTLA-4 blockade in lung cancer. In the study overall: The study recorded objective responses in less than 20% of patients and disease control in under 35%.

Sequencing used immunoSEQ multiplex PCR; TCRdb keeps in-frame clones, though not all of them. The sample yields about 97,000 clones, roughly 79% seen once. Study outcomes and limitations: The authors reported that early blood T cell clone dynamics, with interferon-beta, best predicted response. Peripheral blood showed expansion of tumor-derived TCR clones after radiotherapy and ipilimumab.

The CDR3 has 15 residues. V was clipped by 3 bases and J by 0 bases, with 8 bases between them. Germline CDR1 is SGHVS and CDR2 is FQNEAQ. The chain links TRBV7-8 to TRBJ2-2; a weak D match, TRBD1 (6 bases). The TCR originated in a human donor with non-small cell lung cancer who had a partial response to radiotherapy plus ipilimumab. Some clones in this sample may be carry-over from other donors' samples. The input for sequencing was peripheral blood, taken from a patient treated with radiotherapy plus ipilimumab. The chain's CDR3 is CASSLDSPNTGELFF. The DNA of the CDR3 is TGTGCCAGCAGCTTGGACAGTCCGAACACCGGGGAGCTGTTTTTT.